This T cell receptor beta chain was obtained from a study of Graves' ophthalmopathy and Graves' hyperthyroidism. Findings and caveats of the study: Also, most clonotypes expanded in the thyroid above 0.001 frequency appeared in blood.

This clonotype showed up just once. The antigen is undetermined. Enrollment excluded any patients with other autoimmune diseases, uncontrolled infections, pregnancy or lactation. Sampling about 9.7 ml of fresh peripheral blood provided the PBMCs. V was pared by 2 bases and J by 7 bases, with 21 bases between. The CDR3 spans 17 residues. Germline-derived CDR1 and CDR2 are PRHDT and FYEKMQ (reference sequence). Amplifying from RNA transcripts, the study obtained TCR beta CDR3 regions. An initial RT-PCR round employing HTBI primers preceded a second-round multiplex PCR. In TCRdb, the multiplex PCR reads were re-called with MiXCR into one record per CDR3 protein. The sample carries approximately 150,000 distinct CDR3 sequences, under 45% recorded once.

This sequence joins TRBV13 and TRBJ2-4; either TRBD1 or TRBD2 may fit D (5 bases each). Source material: peripheral blood. This TCR was recovered from a man younger than 45 with Graves' ophthalmopathy. DNA for the CDR3: TGTGCCAGCAGCTTATTGCGCCGGGACCCCCGGAGGAACATTCAGTACTTC. It is translated as CASSLLRRDPRRNIQYF.